A selection of T cell receptor beta chains follows, all from one sample in a study of blood T cell repertoires in COVID-19. Repertoires were generated with immunoSEQ multiplex PCR, while TCRdb's copy carries only in-frame clones and drops some. The top ten clones hold 5.1% of a sample with 210,000 or so clones, around 86% of them seen once. The material sequenced was peripheral blood. All receptors come from a human donor in a cohort sampled during active COVID-19. The CDR3 runs from the conserved cysteine through the conserved F or W. Each record gives: D gene, clone size, V gene, J gene, CDR3 protein, CDR3 DNA. D genes are given only for firm matches. Clone size is not always given. Where it is, it says once, few, many or a class for expanded clones.

TRBD1	-	TRBV30	TRBJ1-2	CAWSVEWAGGSTNYGYTF	TGTGCCTGGAGTGTAGAATGGGCAGGGGGGTCTACTAACTATGGCTACACCTTC
-	-	TRBV14	TRBJ2-7	CASSQGYQGEQYF	TGTGCCAGCAGCCAAGGATACCAGGGGGAGCAGTACTTC
-	once	TRBV5-6	TRBJ1-5	CASSLAGRVHQPQHF	TGTGCCAGCAGCTTGGCCGGGAGGGTCCATCAGCCCCAGCATTTT
-	-	TRBV19	TRBJ1-6	CASGQGISYNSPLHF	TGTGCCAGCGGGCAGGGAATCTCCTATAATTCACCCCTCCACTTT
-	-	TRBV14	TRBJ1-2	CASSQGNFRDGYTF	TGTGCCAGCAGCCAAGGGAACTTTCGGGATGGCTACACCTTC
-	medium-sized	TRBV27	TRBJ2-7	CASSLRGYEQYF	TGTGCCAGCAGTTTAAGGGGCTACGAGCAGTACTTC
-	-	TRBV2	TRBJ2-6	CASSVQWGANVLTF	TGTGCCAGCAGTGTCCAGTGGGGGGCCAACGTCCTGACTTTC
-	-	TRBV9	TRBJ1-2	CASSVGGGRYGYTF	TGTGCCAGCAGCGTAGGTGGGGGCCGGTATGGCTACACCTTC
TRBD1	-	TRBV29-1	TRBJ2-7	CSVRTGALRMEQYF	TGCAGCGTTAGGACAGGGGCTCTACGTATGGAGCAGTACTTC
TRBD1	once	TRBV14	TRBJ2-3	CASGTLHRDRGTDTQYF	TGTGCCAGCGGGACCCTTCACCGGGACAGGGGAACAGATACGCAGTATTTT
-	-	TRBV4-2	TRBJ2-7	CASSQDLAALYYEQYF	TGTGCCAGCAGCCAGGATTTAGCGGCCCTCTACTACGAGCAGTACTTC
TRBD1	-	TRBV7-3	TRBJ2-3	CASSPDRGTDTQYF	TGTGCCAGCAGCCCGGACAGGGGCACAGATACGCAGTATTTT
-	few	TRBV28	TRBJ1-2	CASSLLGHFNYGYTF	TGTGCCAGCAGTTTGCTTGGACATTTTAACTATGGCTACACCTTC
TRBD1	-	TRBV9	TRBJ2-7	CASSVRDRGSYEQYF	TGTGCCAGCAGCGTAAGGGACAGGGGTTCCTACGAGCAGTACTTC
-	few	TRBV28	TRBJ1-2	CASSSGLDGYTF	TGTGCCAGCAGTTCAGGGTTGGATGGCTACACCTTC
-	once	TRBV1	TRBJ2-4	CTSSQDSPFLAGAKNIQYF	TGCACCAGCAGCCAAGATAGCCCCTTTCTAGCGGGGGCCAAAAACATTCAGTACTTC
TRBD2	-	TRBV6-2/TRBV6-3	TRBJ2-7	CASSYGLAADEQYF	TGTGCCAGCAGTTACGGACTAGCAGCGGACGAGCAGTACTTC